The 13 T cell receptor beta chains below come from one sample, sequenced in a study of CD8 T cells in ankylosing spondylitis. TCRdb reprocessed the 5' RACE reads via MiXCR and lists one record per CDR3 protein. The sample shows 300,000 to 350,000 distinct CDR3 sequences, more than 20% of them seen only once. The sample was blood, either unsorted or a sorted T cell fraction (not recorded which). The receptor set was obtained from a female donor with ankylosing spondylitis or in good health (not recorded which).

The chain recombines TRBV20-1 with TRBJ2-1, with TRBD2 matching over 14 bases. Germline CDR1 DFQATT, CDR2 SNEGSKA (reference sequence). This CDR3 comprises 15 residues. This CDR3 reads CSAGTSGRGRNEQFF. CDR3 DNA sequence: TGCAGCGCTGGGACTAGCGGGAGAGGCCGCAATGAGCAGTTCTTC.

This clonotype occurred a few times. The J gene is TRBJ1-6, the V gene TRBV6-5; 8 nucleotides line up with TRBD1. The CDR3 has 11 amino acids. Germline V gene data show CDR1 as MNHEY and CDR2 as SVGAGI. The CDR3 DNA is TGTGCGACAGGGGCCTATTCACCCCTCCACTTT. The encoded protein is CATGAYSPLHF.

The CDR3 coding sequence is TGTGCCAGTAGTGGGCTTCTAGCGGGAGCCGATACGCAGTATTTT. It specifies CASSGLLAGADTQYF. The J gene is TRBJ2-3, the V gene TRBV19; 10 bases map to TRBD2. From germline, CDR1 is LNHDA and CDR2 SQIVND (reference sequence). Trimming cost V 5 bases and J 6 bases; bases outside gene matches: 8. This CDR3 comprises 15 residues.

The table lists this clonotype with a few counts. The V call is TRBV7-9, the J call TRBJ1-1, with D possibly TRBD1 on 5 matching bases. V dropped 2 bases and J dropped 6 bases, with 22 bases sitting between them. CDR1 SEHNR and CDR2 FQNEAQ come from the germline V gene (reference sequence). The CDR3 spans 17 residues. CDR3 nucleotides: TGTGCCAGCAGCTTATGGGTGTGGGGCCGGGGCGGCCCTGAAGCTTTCTTT. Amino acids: CASSLWVWGRGGPEAFF.

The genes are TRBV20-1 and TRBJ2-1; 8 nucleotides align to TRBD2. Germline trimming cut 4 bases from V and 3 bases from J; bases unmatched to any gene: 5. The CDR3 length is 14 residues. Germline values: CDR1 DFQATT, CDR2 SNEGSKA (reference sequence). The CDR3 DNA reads TGCAGTGCTATCGGGAGCGGGAGCTACAATGAGCAGTTCTTC. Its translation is CSAIGSGSYNEQFF.

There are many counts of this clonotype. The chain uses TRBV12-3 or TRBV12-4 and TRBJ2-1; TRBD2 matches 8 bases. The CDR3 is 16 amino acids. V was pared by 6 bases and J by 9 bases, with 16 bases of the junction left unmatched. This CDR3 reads CASRGGGAGAFSEQFF. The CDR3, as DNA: TGTGCCAGCAGGGGGGGAGGAGCGGGAGCGTTCAGTGAGCAGTTCTTC.

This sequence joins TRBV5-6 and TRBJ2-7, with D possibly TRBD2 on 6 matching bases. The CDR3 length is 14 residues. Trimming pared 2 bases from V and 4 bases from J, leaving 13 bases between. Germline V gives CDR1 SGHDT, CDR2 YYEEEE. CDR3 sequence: CASSFLTSSYEQYF. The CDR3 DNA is TGTGCCAGCAGCTTCCTGACTAGTTCGTACGAGCAGTACTTC.

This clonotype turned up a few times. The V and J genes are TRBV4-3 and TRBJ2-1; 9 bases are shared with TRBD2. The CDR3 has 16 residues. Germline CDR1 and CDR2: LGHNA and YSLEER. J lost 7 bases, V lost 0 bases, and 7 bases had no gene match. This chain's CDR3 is CASSQDLAGGRNEQFF. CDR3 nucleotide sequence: TGCGCCAGCAGCCAAGATCTCGCGGGAGGGAGGAATGAGCAGTTCTTC.

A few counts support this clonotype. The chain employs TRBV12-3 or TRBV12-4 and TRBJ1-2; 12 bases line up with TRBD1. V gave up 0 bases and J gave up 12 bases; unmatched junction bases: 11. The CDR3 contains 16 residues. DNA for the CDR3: TGTGCCAGCAGTTTAGCGTGGCACGGGACAGGGGGCCTCCACACCTTC. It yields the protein CASSLAWHGTGGLHTF.

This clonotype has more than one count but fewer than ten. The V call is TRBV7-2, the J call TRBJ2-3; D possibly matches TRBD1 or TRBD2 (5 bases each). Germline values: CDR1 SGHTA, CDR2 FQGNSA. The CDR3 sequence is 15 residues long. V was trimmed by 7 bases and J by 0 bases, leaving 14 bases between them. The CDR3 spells CASTGAGGSTDTQYF. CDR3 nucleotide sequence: TGTGCCAGCACTGGGGCGGGCGGGAGCACAGATACGCAGTATTTT.

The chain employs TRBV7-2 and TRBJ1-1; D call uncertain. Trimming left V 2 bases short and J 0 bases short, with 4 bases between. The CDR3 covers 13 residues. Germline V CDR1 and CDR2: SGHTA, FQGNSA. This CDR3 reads CASSLWMNTEAFF. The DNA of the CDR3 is TGTGCCAGCAGCTTATGGATGAACACTGAAGCTTTCTTT. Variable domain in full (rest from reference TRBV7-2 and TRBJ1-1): GAGVSQSPSNKVTEKGKDVELRCDPISGHTALYWYRQSLGQGLEFLIYFQGNSAPDKSGLPSDRFSAERTGGSVSTLTIQRTQQEDSAVYLCASSLWMNTEAFFGQGTRLTVV.

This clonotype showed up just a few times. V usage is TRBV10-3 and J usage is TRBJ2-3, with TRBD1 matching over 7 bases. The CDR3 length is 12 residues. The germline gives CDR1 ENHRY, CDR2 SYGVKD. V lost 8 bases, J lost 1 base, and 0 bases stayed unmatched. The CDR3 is CAIGQGTDTQYF. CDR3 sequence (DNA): TGTGCCATCGGACAGGGCACAGATACGCAGTATTTT.

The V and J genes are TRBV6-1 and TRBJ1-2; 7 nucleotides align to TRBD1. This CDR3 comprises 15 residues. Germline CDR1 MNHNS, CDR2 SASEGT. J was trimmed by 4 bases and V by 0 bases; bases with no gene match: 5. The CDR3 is CASSEAGTDIYGYTF. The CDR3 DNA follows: TGTGCCAGCAGTGAAGCAGGGACAGACATCTATGGCTACACCTTC.